Listed here are 18 T cell receptor beta chains from one sample, sequenced in a study of blood T cells in healthy people across ages. The authors ran a second PCR of 7 to 11 cycles using a sample-barcoded 5' primer and a J-beta primer mix. TCRdb analysed the 5' RACE reads with MiXCR anew, one entry per CDR3 protein. The table includes approximately 900,000 distinct CDR3 sequences, about 48% detected once. The sequenced material came from blood. The receptors were gathered from a man aged 25-45 years in good health.

The V and J genes are TRBV7-2 and TRBJ2-5, with 10 bases matching TRBD2. Germline CDR1 and CDR2: SGHTA and FQGNSA. J gave up 11 bases and V 2 bases, and 14 bases lay outside the gene matches. The CDR3 sequence is 16 residues long. The CDR3 sequence is CASSLKSGGASNEQYF. For the CDR3, the DNA is TGTGCCAGCAGCTTAAAGAGCGGGGGGGCTTCCAATGAGCAGTACTTC. The full variable domain, in which reference TRBV7-2 and TRBJ2-5 provide the parts outside the CDR3, is GAGVSQSPSNKVTEKGKDVELRCDPISGHTALYWYRQSLGQGLEFLIYFQGNSAPDKSGLPSDRFSAERTGGSVSTLTIQRTQQEDSAVYLCASSLKSGGASNEQYFGPGTRLLVL.

The table lists this clonotype with a few counts. The gene calls are TRBV29-1 and TRBJ1-5, with a weak D call TRBD1 (5 bases). V was pared by 6 bases and J by 4 bases, with 10 bases between. CDR3 length: 12 amino acids. CDR1 is SQVTM and CDR2 is ANQGSEA in the germline V gene. The CDR3 sequence: CSVIEGNQPQHF. The CDR3 DNA follows: TGCAGCGTCATTGAGGGGAATCAGCCCCAGCATTTT.

The V call is TRBV9, the J call TRBJ1-2; 9 nucleotides align to TRBD1. J lost 8 bases, V lost 0 bases, and 8 bases had no gene match. The CDR3 spans 15 residues. Germline V gene lookup returns CDR1 SGDLS and CDR2 YYNGEE. The DNA for the CDR3 is TGTGCCAGCAGCGTAGCTCTGGGACAGGGTGGAGGCTACACCTTC. Translating gives CASSVALGQGGGYTF.

In the case of this clonotype: An end of the junction differs from the germline gene, which may be a read error. The CDR3 nucleotides are TGTGCCGGCAGCGGCGGGACTAGCCGCACAGATACGCAGTATTTT. Translating gives CAGSGGTSRTDTQYF. This chain joins TRBV9 and TRBJ2-3; 9 bases are shared with TRBD2. Germline CDR1 reads SGDLS; CDR2 reads YYNGEE. This CDR3 has 15 residues.

The chain recombines TRBV27 with TRBJ2-1; possible D gene TRBD1, 6 bases. Germline lookup yields CDR1 MNHEY and CDR2 SMNVEV (reference sequence). The CDR3 runs 13 residues. Trimming took off 10 bases at V and 6 bases at J, with 16 bases between the two ends. CDR3 nucleotide sequence: TGTGCCACCAGACAGGCCGGAGCCAATGAGCAGTTCTTC. As protein: CATRQAGANEQFF.

The chain has TRBV7-8 and TRBJ2-7, with TRBD1 as a possible D gene (6 bases). V lost 1 base and J 3 bases, leaving 13 bases between the germline ends. Per the germline V gene, CDR1 is SGHVS and CDR2 is FQNEAQ. The CDR3 is 15 amino acids. This chain's CDR3 is CASSLDQGQGYEQYF. The DNA for the CDR3 is TGTGCCAGCAGCTTAGATCAGGGGCAGGGCTACGAGCAGTACTTC.

This clonotype was seen only a few times. V usage is TRBV4-3 and J usage is TRBJ2-5, with D hard to call. V was shortened by 0 bases and J by 7 bases, with 12 bases between the two germline ends. Germline V gene sequence: CDR1 LGHNA, CDR2 YSLEER. The CDR3 contains 14 residues. As DNA, the CDR3 is TGCGCCAGCAGCCAAGAGAGCGAGCACGGGACCCAGTACTTC. This encodes CASSQESEHGTQYF.

This clonotype has more than one count but fewer than ten. The chain recombines TRBV28 with TRBJ2-3; the D is unclear. Germline V gene lookup returns CDR1 MDHEN and CDR2 SYDVKM. The CDR3 is 12 residues long. The V end lost 7 bases, the J end lost 6 bases, and 11 bases lay between the germline ends. CDR3 DNA sequence: TGTGCCAGCACCCTCGGTAGGGATACGCAGTATTTT. Its protein is CASTLGRDTQYF.

This chain links TRBV5-1 with TRBJ1-2; D call uncertain. CDR3 length: 14 amino acids. Per the germline V gene, CDR1 is SGHRS and CDR2 is YFSETQ. V was trimmed by 2 bases and J by 4 bases, leaving 12 bases between them. The CDR3 region is CASSFTQDGYGYTF. Written as DNA, the CDR3 is TGCGCCAGCAGCTTCACCCAGGACGGCTATGGCTACACCTTC.

The chain has TRBV5-1 and TRBJ1-4; D perhaps matches TRBD1 (5 bases). V dropped 4 bases and J dropped 5 bases, with 15 bases sitting between them. Germline V gives CDR1 SGHRS, CDR2 YFSETQ. There are 15 residues in the CDR3. The CDR3 bases are TGCGCCAGCAGCGGTGTACCGGGACCCAATGAAAAACTGTTTTTT. Translated, it gives CASSGVPGPNEKLFF.

This clonotype has ten or more counts. J is TRBJ2-7 and V is TRBV18; tentatively, D is TRBD1 or TRBD2 (5 bases each). Germline-derived CDR1 and CDR2 are KGHSH and LQKENI. Trimming took off 3 bases at V and 11 bases at J, with 11 bases between the two ends. This CDR3 has 11 residues. For the CDR3, the DNA is TGTGCCAGCTCACCGGACAAGGGAGAGTACTTC. Translation gives CASSPDKGEYF.

V is TRBV10-3 and J is TRBJ2-1; TRBD2 matches 11 bases. The DNA end is more similar to TRBJ2-7, so the J call may be wrong. This CDR3 has 16 amino acids. Germline-derived CDR1 and CDR2 are ENHRY and SYGVKD. Written as DNA, the CDR3 is TGTGCCATCAGGGTGACTAGCGGGGAATCCTACAATGAGCAGTACTTC. It is translated as CAIRVTSGESYNEQYF.

The rearrangement links TRBV7-9 to TRBJ2-3; no firm D call. Looked up from germline, CDR1 is SEHNR and CDR2 is FQNEAQ (reference sequence). This CDR3 has 16 amino acids. Trimming took 0 bases from V and 0 from J, leaving 10 bases between them. CDR3 bases: TGTGCCAGCAGCTTAGCGTGGCCCGCTAGCACAGATACGCAGTATTTT. Translated, it gives CASSLAWPASTDTQYF.

The J gene is TRBJ2-7, the V gene TRBV6-5, with 10 positions matching TRBD2. The J call is in doubt because the DNA end fits TRBJ2-5 better. Germline V gene lookup returns CDR1 MNHEY and CDR2 SVGAGI. There are 16 residues in the CDR3. The CDR3 here is CASSYGSSGGEETQYF. In DNA, the CDR3 is TGTGCCAGCAGTTACGGGTCTAGCGGGGGAGAAGAGACCCAGTACTTC.

In this sample, this clonotype turned up a few times. The chain recombines TRBV4-2 with TRBJ1-2; 10 bases are shared with TRBD1. Germline V gene lookup returns CDR1 LGHNA and CDR2 YNFKEQ. V shed 3 bases, J shed 6 bases, and the junction held 10 bases outside the gene matches. The length of the CDR3 is 16 residues. The CDR3 reads CASSQTGGGDFHGYTF. DNA of the CDR3: TGTGCCAGCAGCCAGACAGGGGGCGGTGACTTCCATGGCTACACCTTC.

This clonotype was seen more than once but under ten times. The chain recombines TRBV7-2 with TRBJ1-6, with D hard to call. CDR3 length: 15 residues. Germline CDR1 and CDR2: SGHTA and FQGNSA. Between the trimmed V and J ends, which lost 1 base and 6 bases, there was a span of 10 bases. CDR3 nucleotide sequence: TGTGCCAGCAGCTTAGGGGCAGAGTTTAATTCACCCCTCCACTTT. This sequence encodes CASSLGAEFNSPLHF.

This clonotype has just a few counts. The chain recombines TRBV7-9 with TRBJ2-7; D is undetermined. Germline CDR1 reads SEHNR; CDR2 reads FQNEAQ (reference sequence). The germline V and J ends were trimmed by 8 bases and 3 bases, with 11 bases remaining between them. The CDR3 consists of 12 residues. The CDR3 nucleotides read TGTGCCAGCCGAGACTCATTCTACGAGCAGTACTTC. This sequence encodes CASRDSFYEQYF.

The chain is built from TRBV9 and TRBJ2-1; 14 bases line up with TRBD2. The germline CDR1 and CDR2 sequences are SGDLS and YYNGEE. The trim removed 2 bases at V and 10 bases at J, leaving 5 bases unmatched. CDR3 length: 15 amino acids. The CDR3 coding sequence is TGTGCCAGCAGCGTCGGGACTAGCGGGGGTTGGGAGCAGTTCTTC. Its protein is CASSVGTSGGWEQFF.